The 2 T cell receptor beta chains given below trace back to one sample, sequenced in a study of blood T cell repertoires in COVID-19. Data came from immunoSEQ multiplex PCR; TCRdb stores just in-frame clones and leaves some out. The sample yields around 200,000 clones, about 84% seen once. Material for sequencing was peripheral blood. The receptors stem from a human donor in a cohort sampled during active COVID-19.

The chain is built from TRBV13 and TRBJ1-2; tentative D call: TRBD1 (5 bases). Trimming took 5 bases from V and 7 from J, leaving 11 bases between them. CDR3 length equals 12 residues. Germline V gives CDR1 PRHDT, CDR2 FYEKMQ (reference sequence). The CDR3 region is CASSAGGGGYTF. The DNA for the CDR3 is TGTGCCAGCAGCGCCGGGGGGGGTGGCTACACCTTC.

This clone was recorded only once. This chain links TRBV5-4 with TRBJ1-1, with D maybe TRBD1 (5 bases). Germline V lookup: CDR1 SGHNT, CDR2 YYREEE (reference sequence). V was shortened by 0 bases and J by 3 bases, with 6 bases between the two germline ends. The CDR3 consists of 13 residues. CDR3 bases: TGTGCCAGCAGCTTGGCGGGGGACACTGAAGCTTTCTTT. Translated, it gives CASSLAGDTEAFF.